The 10 T cell receptor beta chains listed next were all sequenced from one sample in a study of T cells in Graves' hyperthyroidism and ophthalmopathy. Amplification of TCR beta CDR3 regions was performed using RNA transcripts as template. Using the HTBI primer set, a first-round RT-PCR was run on the TCR CDR3. MiXCR, applied by TCRdb to the multiplex PCR reads, yields one record per CDR3 protein. The table has a few hundred thousand distinct CDR3 sequences, about a sixth seen once. Sequencing was done on a sample of blood. These receptors were collected from an older woman with Graves' ophthalmopathy.

This clonotype was counted at least ten times. The chain carries TRBV10-3 and TRBJ1-2; D call uncertain. V was trimmed by 3 bases and J by 6 bases, leaving 8 bases between them. Per the germline V gene, CDR1 is ENHRY and CDR2 is SYGVKD. The CDR3 extends over 12 amino acids. The CDR3 is CAISDQLNGYTF. CDR3 DNA: TGTGCCATCAGTGATCAACTCAATGGCTACACCTTC.

The chain links TRBV5-1 to TRBJ2-4; the D is unclear. The CDR3 runs to 17 residues. Germline-derived CDR1 and CDR2 are SGHRS and YFSETQ. V was shortened by 0 bases and J by 2 bases, with 15 bases between the two germline ends. In nucleotides, the CDR3 is TGCGCCAGCAGCTTGGAATTGGCAGTCTCGACCAAAAACATTCAGTACTTC. This sequence encodes CASSLELAVSTKNIQYF.

A few counts support this clonotype. This CDR3 is CATGVFTYNEQFF. Here the CDR3 DNA reads TGTGCCACCGGAGTATTTACCTACAATGAGCAGTTCTTC. This chain joins TRBV6-1 and TRBJ2-1; D unresolved. The CDR3 totals 13 residues. In germline, CDR1 is MNHNS, CDR2 SASEGT. Trimming stripped 10 bases from V and 2 bases from J, with 12 bases between.

The V and J genes are TRBV20-1 and TRBJ1-2; D uncertain. The CDR3 is made up of 15 amino acids. Deletions cut 3 bases from V and 3 bases from J, with 17 bases between. Germline V CDR1 and CDR2: DFQATT, SNEGSKA (reference sequence). CDR3 residues: CSASPRSDSDYGYTF. The CDR3 DNA follows: TGCAGTGCTAGCCCCCGAAGCGACTCAGACTATGGCTACACCTTC.

This chain links TRBV19 with TRBJ1-2; 7 bases are a match to TRBD1. This CDR3 has 16 amino acids. J lost 0 bases, V lost 2 bases, and 6 bases had no gene match. The germline gives CDR1 LNHDA, CDR2 SQIVND (reference sequence). The CDR3 loop reads CASSIRRGHTNYGYTF. The CDR3 bases are TGTGCCAGTAGTATAAGGAGGGGGCACACTAACTATGGCTACACCTTC.

The chain recombines TRBV7-2 with TRBJ2-2; 10 nucleotides match TRBD1. The CDR3 is 17 residues long. Per germline, CDR1 SGHTA and CDR2 FQGNSA. The junction had 5 bases not matched to a gene; V was cut back by 1 base and J by 3 bases. This CDR3 is CASSLGQGALDTGELFF. In nucleotides, the CDR3 is TGTGCCAGCAGCTTAGGACAGGGGGCGCTTGACACCGGGGAGCTGTTTTTT.

The V call is TRBV7-8, the J call TRBJ1-2; TRBD1 agrees at 8 bases. Germline V gene lookup returns CDR1 SGHVS and CDR2 FQNEAQ. The CDR3 length is 16 residues. V lost 6 bases and J lost 2; bases outside the gene matches: 11. The CDR3 spells CASSLSRDRRNYGYTF. The DNA of the CDR3 is TGTGCCAGCAGTTTATCCCGGGACAGGCGGAACTATGGCTACACCTTC. The full variable domain, its missing parts supplied by reference TRBV7-8 and TRBJ1-2, is GAGVSQSPRYKVAKRGQDVALRCDPISGHVSLFWYQQALGQGPEFLTYFQNEAQLDKSGLPSDRFFAERPEGSVSTLKIQRTQQEDSAVYLCASSLSRDRRNYGYTFGSGTRLTVV.

As regards this clonotype: It may be a read error: a sequence one base away is much more abundant. V gene TRBV10-3 combines with J gene TRBJ2-5, with 14 positions matching TRBD2. Germline V lookup: CDR1 ENHRY, CDR2 SYGVKD. V lost 6 bases and J lost 9; bases outside the gene matches: 12. CDR3 size: 16 residues. The CDR3 protein is CAISRGTSGSLEAQYF. DNA of the CDR3: TGTGCCATCAGCCGAGGGACTAGCGGGAGTTTGGAGGCCCAGTACTTC.

The V and J genes are TRBV7-2 and TRBJ1-3; possible D gene TRBD1, 6 bases. Between the trimmed V and J ends, which lost 2 bases and 9 bases, there was a span of 14 bases. The CDR3 runs to 14 residues. Germline V gene lookup returns CDR1 SGHTA and CDR2 FQGNSA. The CDR3 protein is CASSLNRDGGTIYF. CDR3 DNA: TGTGCCAGCAGCTTAAACAGGGATGGAGGCACCATATATTTT.

This clonotype was picked up many times. CDR3 DNA: TGTGCCAGCAGTCCAGGGGGCGAAATCGGGCAGTACTTC. Amino acid sequence: CASSPGGEIGQYF. The chain uses TRBV7-9 and TRBJ2-7, with 8 bases that match TRBD1. V gave up 6 bases and J gave up 9 bases; unmatched junction bases: 10. This CDR3 region has 13 residues. The germline gives CDR1 SEHNR, CDR2 FQNEAQ (reference sequence).